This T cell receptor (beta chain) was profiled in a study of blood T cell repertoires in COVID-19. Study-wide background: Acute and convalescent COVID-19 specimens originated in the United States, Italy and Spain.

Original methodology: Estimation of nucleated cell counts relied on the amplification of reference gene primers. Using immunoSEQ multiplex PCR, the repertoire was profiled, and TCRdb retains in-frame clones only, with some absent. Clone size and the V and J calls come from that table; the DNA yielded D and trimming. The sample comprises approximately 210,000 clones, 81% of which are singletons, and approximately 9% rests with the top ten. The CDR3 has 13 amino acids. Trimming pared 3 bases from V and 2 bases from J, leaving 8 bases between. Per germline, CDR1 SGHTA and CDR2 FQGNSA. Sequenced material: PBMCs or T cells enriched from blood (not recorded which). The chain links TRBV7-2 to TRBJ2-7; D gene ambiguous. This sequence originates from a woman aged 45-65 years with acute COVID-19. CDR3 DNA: TGTGCCAGCAGCTTTGGAGTGGCCTACGAGCAGTACTTC. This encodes CASSFGVAYEQYF.